What follows are 7 T cell receptor beta chains derived from one specimen sequenced in a study of cytomegalovirus exposure and HLA in healthy donors. The PCR made use of 60 Vbeta and 13 Jbeta primers. Generated by immunoSEQ multiplex PCR, the TCRdb table keeps only in-frame clones and is missing some. In the table there are over 85,000 clones, around 83% of which are singletons. Sequencing used PBMCs. The receptors come from a female donor in good health and CMV-seropositive.

The chain uses TRBV19 and TRBJ1-2; D is unclear. The CDR3 runs to 14 residues. The V end was cut by 9 bases, the J end by 4 bases, with 18 bases between. The germline V gene has CDR1 LNHDA and CDR2 SQIVND (reference sequence). The CDR3, as DNA: TGTGCCAGCCGCCACAGAGGGTCAAGCTATGGCTACACCTTC. Its translation: CASRHRGSSYGYTF. The entire variable domain, with the rest obtained from reference TRBV19 and TRBJ1-2, is as follows: DGGITQSPKYLFRKEGQNVTLSCEQNLNHDAMYWYRQDPGQGLRLIYYSQIVNDFQKGDIAEGYSVSREKKESFPLTVTSAQKNPTAFYLCASRHRGSSYGYTFGSGTRLTVV.

The chain is built from TRBV5-4 and TRBJ2-2; 9 bases fit TRBD2. Germline V lookup: CDR1 SGHNT, CDR2 YYREEE (reference sequence). The length of the CDR3 is 16 residues. The J segment lost 2 bases and the V segment lost 5 bases, leaving 7 bases of the junction unmatched. The CDR3 is CASRSGLAGNTGELFF. CDR3 sequence (DNA): TGTGCCAGCAGGTCCGGCCTAGCGGGAAACACCGGGGAGCTGTTTTTT. The complete variable domain, with remaining parts taken from reference TRBV5-4 and TRBJ2-2, reads ETGVTQSPTHLIKTRGQQVTLRCSSQSGHNTVSWYQQALGQGPQFIFQYYREEENGRGNFPPRFSGLQFPNYSSELNVNALELDDSALYLCASRSGLAGNTGELFFGEGSRLTVL.

V is TRBV11-2 and J is TRBJ1-1; 8 bases map to TRBD1. The germline V gene encodes CDR1 SGHAT and CDR2 FQNNGV. CDR3 length: 17 residues. The trim removed 5 bases at V and 4 bases at J, leaving 15 bases unmatched. CDR3 amino acids: CASSPRTGGQGTTEAFF. The CDR3 DNA sequence: TGTGCCAGCAGCCCCCGGACCGGAGGACAGGGAACCACTGAAGCTTTCTTT.

The chain uses TRBV12-5 and TRBJ1-1, with D unresolved. Germline V CDR1 and CDR2: LGHNT, FRNRAP. This CDR3 is built from 13 residues. V dropped 1 base and J dropped 1 base, with 4 bases sitting between them. The CDR3 reads CASGLGQNTEAFF. The CDR3 DNA follows: TGTGCTAGTGGTTTGGGACAGAACACTGAAGCTTTCTTT. Based on the CDR3 plus reference TRBV12-5 and TRBJ1-1, the full variable domain is DARVTQTPRHKVTEMGQEVTMRCQPILGHNTVFWYRQTMMQGLELLAYFRNRAPLDDSGMPKDRFSAEMPDATLATLKIQPSEPRDSAVYFCASGLGQNTEAFFGQGTRLTVV.

This chain links TRBV6-6 with TRBJ1-3; tentative D call: TRBD1 (5 bases). V was pared by 2 bases and J by 4 bases, with 12 bases between. In germline, CDR1 is MNHNY, CDR2 SVGAGI (reference sequence). The length of the CDR3 is 15 residues. CDR3 in DNA: TGTGCCAGCAGTTACGGTGGGGCCGGCGGAAACACCATATATTTT. Protein sequence: CASSYGGAGGNTIYF.

Worth noting for this clone: Different DNA sequences within this sample yield the same CDR3. The V gene is TRBV6-1, the J gene TRBJ2-7, with 8 bases fitting TRBD2. With V trimmed by 3 bases and J by 6 bases, 1 base remained unmatched. The CDR3 runs 12 residues. Germline V gene sequence: CDR1 MNHNS, CDR2 SASEGT. CDR3 protein: CASSEAGGEQYF. The CDR3 DNA sequence: TGTGCCAGCAGTGAGGCGGGGGGCGAGCAGTACTTC.

The V call is TRBV6-1, the J call TRBJ1-2; D gene uncertain. V lost 4 bases and J lost 8, with 14 bases in between. CDR1 is MNHNS, CDR2 SASEGT, per germline. The CDR3 sequence is 13 residues long. The CDR3 is CASSAFEGVGYTF. The CDR3 DNA sequence: TGTGCCAGCAGTGCCTTTGAGGGCGTCGGCTACACCTTC.